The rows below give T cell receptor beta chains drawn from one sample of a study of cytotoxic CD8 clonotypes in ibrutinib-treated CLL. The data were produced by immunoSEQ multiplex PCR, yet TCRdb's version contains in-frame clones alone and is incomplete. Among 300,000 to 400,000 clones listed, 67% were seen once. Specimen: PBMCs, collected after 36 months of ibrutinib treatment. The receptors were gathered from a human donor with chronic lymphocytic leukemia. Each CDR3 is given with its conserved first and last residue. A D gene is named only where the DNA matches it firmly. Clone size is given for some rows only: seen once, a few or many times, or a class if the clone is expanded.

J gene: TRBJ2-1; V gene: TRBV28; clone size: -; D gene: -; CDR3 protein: CASSLEFFEQFF; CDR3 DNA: TGTGCCAGCAGTTTGGAGTTCTTTGAGCAGTTCTTC
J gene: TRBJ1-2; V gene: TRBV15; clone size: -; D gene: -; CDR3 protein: CATSRAAGVGYTF; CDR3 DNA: TGTGCCACCAGCAGAGCCGCGGGCGTCGGCTACACCTTC
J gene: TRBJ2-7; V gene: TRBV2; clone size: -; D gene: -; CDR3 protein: CAIQTGEQYF; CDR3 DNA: TGTGCCATACAAACGGGGGAGCAGTACTTC
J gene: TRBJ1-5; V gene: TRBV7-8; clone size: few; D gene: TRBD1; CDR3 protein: CASSSTGVNQPQHF; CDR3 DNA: TGTGCCAGCAGCTCTACAGGGGTTAATCAGCCCCAGCATTTT
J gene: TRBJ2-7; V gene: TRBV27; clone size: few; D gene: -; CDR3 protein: CASSYLGGPYEQYF; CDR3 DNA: TGTGCCAGCAGCTACCTGGGGGGGCCCTACGAGCAGTACTTC
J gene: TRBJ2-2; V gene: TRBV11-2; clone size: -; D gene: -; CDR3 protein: CASSSVKGRAGELFF; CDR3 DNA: TGTGCCAGCAGCTCCGTCAAGGGCCGCGCCGGGGAGCTGTTTTTT
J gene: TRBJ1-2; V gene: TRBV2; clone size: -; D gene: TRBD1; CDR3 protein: CASNRDRPANYGYTF; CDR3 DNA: TGTGCCAGCAACAGGGACAGGCCGGCTAACTATGGCTACACCTTC
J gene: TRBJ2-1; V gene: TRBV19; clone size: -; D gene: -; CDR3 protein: CASSSRFMDEQFF; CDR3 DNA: TGTGCCAGTAGTAGTAGGTTTATGGATGAGCAGTTCTTC
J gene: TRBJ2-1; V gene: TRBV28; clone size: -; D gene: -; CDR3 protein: CASSSPRTFRDFQDEQFF; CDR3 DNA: TGTGCCAGCAGTTCCCCCCGTACTTTCCGGGACTTTCAGGATGAGCAGTTCTTC
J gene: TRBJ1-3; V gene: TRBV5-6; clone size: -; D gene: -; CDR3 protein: CASSLDGPWGNTIYF; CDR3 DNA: TGTGCCAGCAGCCTGGACGGTCCCTGGGGAAACACCATATATTTT
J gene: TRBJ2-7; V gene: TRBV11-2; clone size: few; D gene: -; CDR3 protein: CASSLALAGSYEQYF; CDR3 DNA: TGTGCCAGCAGCTTAGCGTTGGCCGGCTCCTACGAGCAGTACTTC
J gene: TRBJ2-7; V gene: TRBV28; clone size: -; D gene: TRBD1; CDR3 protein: CASSLGDRDYEQYF; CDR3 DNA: TGTGCCAGCAGTTTGGGGGACAGGGATTACGAGCAGTACTTC
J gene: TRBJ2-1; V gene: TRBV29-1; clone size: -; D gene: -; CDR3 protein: CSVLRLGAYNEQFF; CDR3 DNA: TGCAGCGTTTTAAGACTAGGGGCCTACAATGAGCAGTTCTTC
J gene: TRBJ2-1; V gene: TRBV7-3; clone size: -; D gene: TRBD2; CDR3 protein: CASSLSGGPYNEQFF; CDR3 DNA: TGTGCCAGCAGCCTTAGCGGGGGACCTTACAATGAGCAGTTCTTC
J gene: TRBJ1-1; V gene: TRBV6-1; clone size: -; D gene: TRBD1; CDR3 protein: CASKADRGRNTEAFF; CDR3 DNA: TGTGCCAGCAAAGCAGACAGGGGACGGAACACTGAAGCTTTCTTT
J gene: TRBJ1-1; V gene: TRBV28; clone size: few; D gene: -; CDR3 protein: CASRNYQMNTEAFF; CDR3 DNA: TGTGCCAGCAGAAATTATCAGATGAACACTGAAGCTTTCTTT
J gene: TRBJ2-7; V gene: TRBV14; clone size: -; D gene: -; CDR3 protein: CASSQDSSGSREQYF; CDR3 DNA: TGTGCCAGCAGCCAAGACTCATCGGGCAGTAGGGAGCAGTACTTC
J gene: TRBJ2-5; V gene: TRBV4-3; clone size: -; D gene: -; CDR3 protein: CASSQVLVQETQYF; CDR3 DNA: TGCGCCAGCAGCCAAGTACTAGTACAAGAGACCCAGTACTTC
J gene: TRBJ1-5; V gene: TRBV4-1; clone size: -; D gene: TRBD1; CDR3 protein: CASSQGDEGGLQPQHF; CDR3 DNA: TGCGCCAGCAGCCAAGGGGATGAAGGGGGCCTTCAGCCCCAGCATTTT
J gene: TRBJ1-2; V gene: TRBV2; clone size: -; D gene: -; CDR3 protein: CASSERRGGYTF; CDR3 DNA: TGTGCCAGCAGTGAAAGAAGGGGTGGCTACACCTTC
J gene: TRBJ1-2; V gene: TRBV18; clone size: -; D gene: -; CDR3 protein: CASSPQEGPVYGYTF; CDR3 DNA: TGTGCCAGCTCACCACAGGAGGGACCTGTCTATGGCTACACCTTC
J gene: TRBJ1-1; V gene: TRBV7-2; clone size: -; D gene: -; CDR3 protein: CASSFRWNTEAFF; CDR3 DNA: TGTGCCAGCAGCTTTCGATGGAACACTGAAGCTTTCTTT